One sample yielded the 19 T cell receptor beta chains listed below, sequenced in a study of CD8+CD57+ T cells in acquired aplastic anemia. Genomic DNA provided the template from which TCR beta VDJ and CDR3 profiles were obtained. From the reads, TCRdb called clonotypes with MiXCR, one entry per CDR3 protein. Altogether 150,000 to 200,000 distinct CDR3 sequences are present, roughly 47% being singletons, with the ten largest covering 1.1%. Sequenced sample: sorted CD4+, CD8+, or CD8+CD57+ T cells (not recorded which) from PBMCs. These receptors all come from a human donor in good health.

In its sample, this clonotype was seen many times. The chain carries TRBV7-8 and TRBJ1-1; D is perhaps TRBD1 (5 bases). Germline values: CDR1 SGHVS, CDR2 FQNEAQ. V was clipped by 5 bases and J by 6 bases, with 16 bases between them. This CDR3 has 14 amino acids. The CDR3 spells CASSVTGKGAEAFF. CDR3 sequence (DNA): TGTGCCAGCAGCGTCACAGGTAAAGGGGCTGAAGCTTTCTTT.

In this sample, this clonotype turned up many times. J is TRBJ1-1 and V is TRBV3-1; D is unresolved. Trimming cost V 1 base and J 3 bases, with 9 bases left between them. Germline V gene lookup returns CDR1 LGHDT and CDR2 YNNKEL (reference sequence). The CDR3 is made up of 14 amino acids. CDR3 residues: CASSQGARDTEAFF. CDR3 nucleotides: TGTGCCAGCAGCCAAGGGGCTCGGGACACTGAAGCTTTCTTT.

The chain uses TRBV19 and TRBJ1-5, with 7 bases fitting TRBD1. The CDR3 is 15 residues long. V lost 1 base to trimming and J lost 3 bases; unmatched junction nucleotides: 3. Germline V gene sequence: CDR1 LNHDA, CDR2 SQIVND (reference sequence). DNA of the CDR3: TGTGCCAGTAGTATAGGTGACAGGGTCAATCAGCCCCAGCATTTT. Protein: CASSIGDRVNQPQHF. Combining the CDR3 with reference TRBV19 and TRBJ1-5 gives the whole variable domain DGGITQSPKYLFRKEGQNVTLSCEQNLNHDAMYWYRQDPGQGLRLIYYSQIVNDFQKGDIAEGYSVSREKKESFPLTVTSAQKNPTAFYLCASSIGDRVNQPQHFGDGTRLSIL.

The chain joins TRBV2 to TRBJ2-7; 9 nucleotides line up with TRBD2. V shed 6 bases, J shed 2 bases, and the junction held 8 bases outside the gene matches. The CDR3 consists of 15 residues. The germline CDR1 and CDR2 sequences are SNHLY and FYNNEI. Here the CDR3 reads CASSGLSGGTYEQYF. The DNA of the CDR3 is TGTGCCAGCAGCGGGCTTAGCGGGGGCACCTACGAGCAGTACTTC.

The V and J genes are TRBV2 and TRBJ1-1, with TRBD1 as a possible D gene (6 bases). Germline CDR1 reads SNHLY; CDR2 reads FYNNEI. The V and J ends lost 1 base and 6 bases respectively, with 12 bases between them. The CDR3 has 14 amino acids. CDR3 sequence reads: CASSEDRANAEAFF. The CDR3, as DNA: TGTGCCAGCAGTGAAGACAGGGCTAATGCTGAAGCTTTCTTT.

This clonotype was detected only a few times. This chain links TRBV6-1 with TRBJ2-1; 10 bases fit TRBD1. In germline, CDR1 is MNHNS, CDR2 SASEGT. V lost 2 bases, J lost 7 bases, and 11 bases stayed unmatched. The CDR3 runs 17 residues. This chain's CDR3 is CASSELTGTGAQNEQFF. DNA for the CDR3: TGTGCCAGCAGTGAACTCACCGGGACAGGGGCGCAGAATGAGCAGTTCTTC.

The V and J genes are TRBV27 and TRBJ1-1; D is possibly TRBD1 (6 bases). This CDR3 contains 13 residues. Between the trimmed V and J ends, which lost 3 bases and 12 bases, there was a span of 17 bases. Germline CDR1 and CDR2: MNHEY and SMNVEV (reference sequence). The CDR3 nucleotides read TGTGCCAGCAGTTTGTACAATCAGGGGAGCCCTTTCTTT. This sequence encodes CASSLYNQGSPFF.

The genes are TRBV20-1 and TRBJ2-3; TRBD2 agrees at 8 bases. Germline V gene lookup returns CDR1 DFQATT and CDR2 SNEGSKA (reference sequence). The CDR3 runs to 15 residues. With V trimmed by 5 bases and J by 4 bases, 11 bases remained unmatched. In DNA form, the CDR3 reads TGCAGTGCTCTCCCACACAGACTAGCGCCAGATACGCAGTATTTT. Translation: CSALPHRLAPDTQYF.

This CDR3 reads CASRSDRDEQYF. DNA for the CDR3: TGTGCCAGCAGGTCAGACAGGGACGAGCAGTACTTC. The rearrangement joins TRBV9 to TRBJ2-7; 7 bases align to TRBD1. The ends lost 5 bases at V and 5 bases at J; junction bases unmatched: 4. The CDR3 consists of 12 residues. Germline-derived CDR1 and CDR2 are SGDLS and YYNGEE.

V is TRBV19 and J is TRBJ1-1, with a possible D match to TRBD1 (6 bases). The V gene's germline CDR1 is LNHDA and CDR2 SQIVND (reference sequence). The CDR3 contains 17 residues. V lost 1 base, J lost 3 bases, and 18 bases lay in between. The CDR3, as DNA: TGTGCCAGTAGTATAGCCCCGAATACAGGGAGGGACACTGAAGCTTTCTTT. Its translation is CASSIAPNTGRDTEAFF.

This clonotype was recorded many times. The chain recombines TRBV7-9 with TRBJ1-4, with a weak D call TRBD1 (6 bases). The V gene lost 1 base and the J gene lost 8 bases, with 17 bases spanning the gap. The CDR3 is 16 residues long. Germline V CDR1 and CDR2: SEHNR, FQNEAQ (reference sequence). The CDR3 bases are TGTGCCAGCAGCTTAGGCCTAAACAGGGTGGACGAAAAACTGTTTTTT. Residues: CASSLGLNRVDEKLFF.

This clonotype was observed many times. The chain recombines TRBV6-1 with TRBJ2-7; possible D gene TRBD1, 6 bases. In germline, CDR1 is MNHNS, CDR2 SASEGT. Between the trimmed V and J ends, which lost 6 bases and 4 bases, there was a span of 7 bases. CDR3 length: 11 amino acids. The CDR3 DNA follows: TGTGCCAGCAGCGACAGGTACGAGCAGTACTTC. Translating it yields CASSDRYEQYF.

This clonotype was counted at least ten times. V gene TRBV12-3 or TRBV12-4 combines with J gene TRBJ2-6; D uncertain. V lost 3 bases, J lost 2 bases, and 8 bases lay in between. The CDR3 runs to 15 residues. This CDR3 reads CASSFMETGANVLTF. For the CDR3, the DNA is TGTGCCAGCAGTTTTATGGAGACTGGGGCCAACGTCCTGACTTTC.

The chain uses TRBV5-1 and TRBJ1-1; D is perhaps TRBD1 (5 bases). The CDR3 spans 13 residues. Germline V lookup: CDR1 SGHRS, CDR2 YFSETQ. V dropped 4 bases and J dropped 1 base, with 8 bases sitting between them. The CDR3 loop reads CASSNGANTEAFF. CDR3 bases: TGCGCCAGCAGCAATGGGGCGAACACTGAAGCTTTCTTT. The full variable domain, with the rest looked up from reference TRBV5-1 and TRBJ1-1, is KAGVTQTPRYLIKTRGQQVTLSCSPISGHRSVSWYQQTPGQGLQFLFEYFSETQRNKGNFPGRFSGRQFSNSRSEMNVSTLELGDSALYLCASSNGANTEAFFGQGTRLTVV.

This rearrangement joins TRBV7-9 to TRBJ1-5; D perhaps matches TRBD1 (5 bases). V gave up 5 bases and J gave up 5 bases, with 10 bases separating them. The CDR3 sequence is 13 residues long. Germline V gives CDR1 SEHNR, CDR2 FQNEAQ (reference sequence). In DNA, the CDR3 is TGTGCCAGCAGCCCAGACAGATATCAGCCCCAGCATTTT. Residues: CASSPDRYQPQHF.

This clonotype was picked up many times. The chain links TRBV4-1 to TRBJ1-2; unclear D gene. Germline V gene data show CDR1 as MGHRA and CDR2 as YSYEKL. Trimming removed 0 bases from V and 5 bases from J, with 16 bases in between. This CDR3 has 16 amino acids. The CDR3 DNA follows: TGCGCCAGCAGCCAAGATCTGTTGGCAAGCTGGTATGGCTACACCTTC. As protein: CASSQDLLASWYGYTF.

The sample holds many counts of this clonotype. V usage is TRBV6-1 and J usage is TRBJ1-2; 8 nucleotides align to TRBD1. V shed 6 bases and J 2 bases; nucleotides not matched to a gene: 5. The CDR3 extends over 14 amino acids. The germline V gene encodes CDR1 MNHNS and CDR2 SASEGT. The CDR3 DNA sequence: TGTGCCAGCAGACTAGGGACAGGCAACTATGGCTACACCTTC. This gives the protein CASRLGTGNYGYTF.

This clonotype was picked up many times. The chain joins TRBV7-2 to TRBJ1-1; a weak D match, TRBD1 (5 bases). This CDR3 has 17 amino acids. Trimming took off 2 bases at V and 0 bases at J, with 16 bases between the two ends. The germline CDR1 and CDR2 sequences are SGHTA and FQGNSA. The chain's CDR3 is CASSLLVGRALNTEAFF. CDR3 sequence (DNA): TGTGCCAGCAGCTTACTGGTGGGACGGGCATTGAACACTGAAGCTTTCTTT.

As regards this clonotype: Possible read error: a much larger clone is one base away. A read error is likely, as this CDR3 ends without the conserved phenylalanine or tryptophan. The J gene is TRBJ2-7, the V gene TRBV5-1; no definite D call. V was shortened by 4 bases and J by 3 bases, with 11 bases between the two germline ends. The germline CDR1 and CDR2 sequences are SGHRS and YFSETQ. This CDR3 is built from 13 residues. The CDR3 region is CASSPDIYYEQYY. CDR3 nucleotides: TGCGCCAGCAGCCCTGATATCTACTACGAGCAGTACTAC.